This TCR beta chain was obtained from a study of beta chain features in type 1 diabetes (dated by TCRdb to 2017 to 2018). About the study as a whole: Mean age, gender distribution, total cell number and subset yield did not differ between patients and healthy donors. A total of 90 million to 140 million sorted cells were examined across all samples, and RNA yield correlated strongly with the number of cells per subset. The study compared TCRB repertoires of sorted circulating CD4+ T cell subsets between recently diagnosed type 1 diabetes patients and matched healthy donors. Naive and central memory subsets were obtained from all 30 or so donors, but regulatory and stem cell-like memory subsets were isolated from only 8 patients and roughly 8 healthy donors. The full study reports these points: The naive, central memory and regulatory TCRB repertoires appeared to resemble one another more closely among patients than among healthy donors. At VDJ recombination sites, type 1 diabetes patients had fewer insertions and more deleted nucleotides, which implies abnormalities in thymic rearrangement. Because the HLA sub-analyses included only small numbers of individuals, any influence of HLA type on TCRB rearrangement was left unresolved. In all four CD4+ subsets, TCRB CDR3 length was moderately but significantly shorter in type 1 diabetes patients. Sequencing cDNA rather than genomic DNA could over-represent highly expressing activated cells, although activation and CD3 levels did not differ between groups. PCR might favor shorter templates, but patient and control samples were amplified and corrected together, so any skew would affect both groups equally.

As regards this clone: Its antigen specificity is not known. Base qualities are missing; no much larger clone stands one base away.

The High Capacity cDNA Reverse Transcription Kit was used to reverse transcribe all of the isolated RNA, meaning that expressed TCRB transcripts were what got sequenced. Naive, central memory and regulatory T cell samples underwent deep immunoSEQ sequencing, averaging around 3.6 million total reads per sample. After sorted cells were lysed in RLT buffer, RNA was extracted with DNase-treated RNeasy Micro or Mini kits, with the choice depending on cell number. To prevent cross-contamination, each cell subset was processed individually, whereas patient and healthy donor samples were processed jointly. TCRB sequences were amplified from cDNA with the immunoSEQ multiplex PCR, producing 87-bp fragments spanning the CDR3 region. The amplicons were sequenced using the Illumina HiSeq platform. In the source study's methods: PCR bias was corrected computationally using synthetic template baselines, and reads within Hamming distance 2 were collapsed, with unmergeable singletons discarded. By aligning reads against IMGT, V, D and J genes, CDR3 length, and insertions or deletions at six rearrangement sites were assigned. Within each subset, clonotype counts were normalized to the number of sorted cells before true diversity and Gini coefficients were calculated with the tcR R package. Repertoire sharing was quantified using the overlap coefficient calculated on TCRB nucleotide sequences. Out-of-frame TCRB sequences from naive cells were analyzed as a proxy for the pre-selection repertoire. TCRdb re-hosts the immuneACCESS table, in-frame sequences only. Its copies lack some clones; in the studies checked, an unresolved V gene accounts for under half of them, and the cause for the rest is not known. V and J calls and clone size are those listed in that table; D and trimming were worked out from the DNA. This sample lists 400,000 to 600,000 clones; 30% were detected once. 0.06% to 0.07% of the sample comes from the top ten.

Each donor gave one peripheral blood draw, roughly 120 mL on average, collected into heparinised tubes. A BD FACSAria II was used to sort naive, central memory, regulatory and stem cell-like memory CD4+ T cells with a panel that included CD45RO, CCR7, CD25, CD127, CD95 and CD27. A purity above 95% was achieved for all sorted populations. PBMCs were separated immediately by Lymphoprep density gradient centrifugation and were stained directly, without being cultured. To minimize batch effects, samples were stained and sorted in pairs, one healthy donor with one patient per experiment. Material for sequencing was naive CD4+ T cells from blood. The sample's cell subset or site label is to be understood as: true naive CD4+ T cells. The receptor's source is a man younger than 30 in good health.

The CDR3 region: CASSVGAPDTQYF. The DNA reads as follows: TGTGCCAGCAGCGTAGGTGCTCCAGATACGCAGTATTTT. The V and J genes are TRBV9 and TRBJ2-3, with no D gene named confidently. The CDR3 measures 13 amino acids from cysteine to phenylalanine. The DNA shown is the 39-base CDR3, in frame from base 1. For CDR1 and CDR2, the germline V gene lists SGDLS and YYNGEE. The junction carries 6 bases between V and J, which are trimmed by 0 bases and 4 bases respectively.